This TCR beta chain derives from a study of T cell changes during pregnancy in multiple sclerosis. The length of the CDR3 is 18 residues. Losses at the gene ends were 1 base for V and 3 bases for J; bases not matched to a gene: 15. The germline gives CDR1 SEHNR, CDR2 FQNEAQ (reference sequence). Method: immunoSEQ multiplex PCR; TCRdb's copy keeps in-frame clones and lacks some. The sample lists fewer than 50,000 clones; about 90% were seen once. This chain joins TRBV7-9 and TRBJ2-7; 7 positions match TRBD1. The TCR sequence derives from a female donor with multiple sclerosis, enrolled in a pregnancy study. The input for sequencing was CD8+ T cells from peripheral blood mononuclear cells, taken after pregnancy. CDR3 residues: CASSLVPPGDSPFYEQYF. Here the CDR3 DNA reads TGTGCCAGCAGCTTAGTGCCCCCCGGGGACAGCCCTTTCTACGAGCAGTACTTC.